These 26 T cell receptor beta chains were sequenced from one sample in a study of identical twins' blood T cells. Using its own MiXCR run on the 5' RACE reads, TCRdb lists one record per CDR3 protein. The sample includes a few hundred thousand distinct CDR3 sequences, 25% to 35% of them seen just once. The sample taken for sequencing was PBMCs. Receptors originate from a woman aged 18 to 55 in good health.

This clonotype was observed a single time. The chain recombines TRBV12-3 or TRBV12-4 with TRBJ2-3, with TRBD2 matching over 15 bases. V dropped 7 bases and J dropped 3; count of bases not matched to a gene: 5. CDR3 size: 16 residues. The CDR3 nucleotides are TGTGCCAGCACCGGACTAGCGGGAGGGAAAACAGATACGCAGTATTTT. Translating gives CASTGLAGGKTDTQYF.

The sample holds a few counts of this clonotype. The CDR3 spells CASSEVPFPVNTGELFF. CDR3 in DNA: TGTGCCAGCAGTGAGGTGCCGTTTCCTGTGAACACCGGGGAGCTGTTTTTT. The chain links TRBV2 to TRBJ2-2; D ambiguous. The CDR3 totals 17 residues. The germline V gene encodes CDR1 SNHLY and CDR2 FYNNEI. Trimming took 3 bases from V and 1 from J, leaving 15 bases between them. Full variable domain (outside the CDR3, taken from reference TRBV2 and TRBJ2-2): EPEVTQTPSHQVTQMGQEVILRCVPISNHLYFYWYRQILGQKVEFLVSFYNNEISEKSEIFDDQFSVERPDGSNFTLKIRSTKLEDSAMYFCASSEVPFPVNTGELFFGEGSRLTVL.

The V and J genes are TRBV20-1 and TRBJ1-5; a possible D gene is TRBD1 (5 bases). The V gene's germline CDR1 is DFQATT and CDR2 SNEGSKA (reference sequence). CDR3 size: 14 residues. Between the trimmed V and J ends, which lost 2 bases and 4 bases, there was a span of 12 bases. This CDR3 is CSARWGIGNQPQHF. The CDR3 DNA follows: TGCAGTGCTAGATGGGGGATAGGGAATCAGCCCCAGCATTTT.

This sequence joins TRBV29-1 and TRBJ1-2; a weak D match, TRBD1 (6 bases). The length of the CDR3 is 11 residues. V dropped 7 bases and J dropped 6 bases, with 12 bases sitting between them. Germline V CDR1 and CDR2: SQVTM, ANQGSEA. CDR3 coding DNA: TGCAGCGCTGGACAGATGGATGGCTACACCTTC. Protein: CSAGQMDGYTF.

The chain combines TRBV11-2 with TRBJ2-1; 10 nucleotides match TRBD2. The CDR3 contains 18 residues. Germline CDR1 reads SGHAT; CDR2 reads FQNNGV. The V segment lost 3 bases and the J segment 6 bases; nucleotides outside the gene matches: 14. The CDR3 sequence: CASSFLRVAGGLGNEQFF. CDR3 coding DNA: TGTGCCAGCAGCTTCCTTCGGGTAGCGGGGGGCTTAGGCAATGAGCAGTTCTTC.

About this clonotype itself: A much larger clone lies a single base off, so this may be a read error. V is TRBV25-1 and J is TRBJ1-5; D is ambiguous. From germline, CDR1 is MGHDK and CDR2 SYGVNS. The CDR3 contains 16 residues. The DNA of the CDR3 is TGTGTCAGCAGTGGTGAGGAGTCCAGTTTCGATCAGCCCCAGCATTTT. Translation gives CVSSGEESSFDQPQHF.

The rearrangement joins TRBV11-2 to TRBJ2-3; 10 bases match TRBD2. CDR3 size: 16 residues. The V gene's germline CDR1 is SGHAT and CDR2 FQNNGV. Losses at the gene ends were 0 bases for V and 3 bases for J; bases not matched to a gene: 3. In DNA, the CDR3 is TGTGCCAGCAGCTTAGATCCTAGCGGGAGAACAGATACGCAGTATTTT. Residues: CASSLDPSGRTDTQYF. The entire variable domain, with the rest obtained from reference TRBV11-2 and TRBJ2-3, is as follows: EAGVAQSPRYKIIEKRQSVAFWCNPISGHATLYWYQQILGQGPKLLIQFQNNGVVDDSQLPKDRFSAERLKGVDSTLKIQPAKLEDSAVYLCASSLDPSGRTDTQYFGPGTRLTVL.

The sample holds a few counts of this clonotype. The chain has TRBV20-1 and TRBJ2-7; D is undetermined. Trimming removed 6 bases at V and 2 bases at J, with 17 bases between. The length of the CDR3 is 14 residues. Germline CDR1 DFQATT, CDR2 SNEGSKA (reference sequence). The CDR3 coding sequence is TGCAGTGCAACAGACCCTTTTAAGACCTACGAGCAGTACTTC. It codes for CSATDPFKTYEQYF.

This clonotype occurred a few times. The chain carries TRBV13 and TRBJ2-7, with 7 bases identical to TRBD1. CDR3 length: 16 residues. In germline, CDR1 is PRHDT, CDR2 FYEKMQ (reference sequence). The junction had 5 bases not matched to a gene; V was cut back by 0 bases and J by 0 bases. The CDR3 loop reads CASSLGTGSLSYEQYF. CDR3 bases: TGTGCCAGCAGCTTAGGGACAGGGAGTCTCTCCTACGAGCAGTACTTC.

The chain combines TRBV20-1 with TRBJ1-5, with D hard to call. CDR3 length: 16 amino acids. V was clipped by 3 bases and J by 0 bases, with 15 bases between them. Germline lookup yields CDR1 DFQATT and CDR2 SNEGSKA (reference sequence). The CDR3 region is CSASSLDLHSNQPQHF. Here the CDR3 DNA reads TGCAGTGCTAGTAGCCTCGACCTCCATAGCAATCAGCCCCAGCATTTT.

This clonotype was detected a few times. The rearrangement uses TRBV12-3 or TRBV12-4 and TRBJ2-3, with 10 positions matching TRBD2. The CDR3 sequence is 15 residues long. V shed 7 bases and J 2 bases; nucleotides not matched to a gene: 6. CDR3 sequence (DNA): TGTGCCAGCACCTGGACTAGCGGTTACACAGATACGCAGTATTTT. Translated, it gives CASTWTSGYTDTQYF.

The chain carries TRBV28 and TRBJ1-3; D gene uncertain. V was clipped by 5 bases and J by 0 bases, with 8 bases between them. Germline loops: CDR1 MDHEN, CDR2 SYDVKM. This CDR3 is 14 amino acids long. CDR3 coding DNA: TGTGCCAGCAGTCGGAGTAGCTCTGGAAACACCATATATTTT. Translating it yields CASSRSSSGNTIYF.

This chain links TRBV28 with TRBJ1-1; maybe TRBD1 (5 bases). Trimming cost V 3 bases and J 4 bases, with 12 bases left between them. Germline values: CDR1 MDHEN, CDR2 SYDVKM. This CDR3 comprises 14 residues. CDR3 loop: CASSFPARATEAFF. The DNA for the CDR3 is TGTGCCAGCAGTTTCCCCGCCAGGGCCACTGAAGCTTTCTTT. The full variable domain, with the rest looked up from reference TRBV28 and TRBJ1-1, is DVKVTQSSRYLVKRTGEKVFLECVQDMDHENMFWYRQDPGLGLRLIYFSYDVKMKEKGDIPEGYSVSREKKERFSLILESASTNQTSMYLCASSFPARATEAFFGQGTRLTVV.

A few counts support this clonotype. The chain couples TRBV5-1 to TRBJ1-1, with D unresolved. The CDR3 sequence is 14 residues long. Germline V CDR1 and CDR2: SGHRS, YFSETQ. The V gene lost 4 bases and the J gene lost 2 bases, with 12 bases spanning the gap. The CDR3 nucleotides are TGCGCCAGCAGCGTAATCCAGGATAACACTGAAGCTTTCTTT. It encodes CASSVIQDNTEAFF.

As concerns this clonotype: As the CDR3 is not closed by the conserved phenylalanine or tryptophan, this likely results from a read error. The chain couples TRBV28 to TRBJ1-1; no firm D call. V gave up 6 bases and J gave up 6 bases, with 11 bases separating them. This CDR3 contains 12 residues. Germline values: CDR1 MDHEN, CDR2 SYDVKM. The CDR3 DNA follows: TGTGCCAGCAGGCCACTTTACCCTGAAGCTTTCCTT. It encodes CASRPLYPEAFL.

The V and J genes are TRBV5-6 and TRBJ1-5, with D possibly TRBD1 on 5 matching bases. CDR3 length: 16 amino acids. Trimming stripped 3 bases from V and 4 bases from J, with 17 bases between. CDR1 is SGHDT and CDR2 is YYEEEE in the germline V gene. The CDR3 is CASSSHRRDPNQPQHF. The CDR3 nucleotides are TGTGCCAGCAGCTCCCACCGGAGGGACCCAAATCAGCCCCAGCATTTT.

V usage is TRBV6-2 or TRBV6-3 and J usage is TRBJ2-1, with D possibly being TRBD1 or TRBD2 (5 bases each). Germline-derived CDR1 and CDR2 are MNHEY and SVGEGT. CDR3 length: 13 residues. V was trimmed by 7 bases and J by 2 bases, leaving 9 bases between them. The CDR3 bases are TGTGCCAGCACCTTGGGACCCTACAATGAGCAGTTCTTC. Its translation: CASTLGPYNEQFF.

The chain combines TRBV5-1 with TRBJ2-1; 7 nucleotides agree with TRBD1. This CDR3 has 15 amino acids. V shed 0 bases and J 4 bases; nucleotides not matched to a gene: 4. Germline CDR1 reads SGHRS; CDR2 reads YFSETQ. The CDR3 DNA reads as TGCGCCAGCAGCTTGGAGGGGGCAGGATACAATGAGCAGTTCTTC. Its protein product is CASSLEGAGYNEQFF.

As to this clonotype: A much larger clonotype is one base distant, so this may be a read error. V and J are TRBV7-2 and TRBJ2-3; D is unresolved. The V end lost 5 bases, the J end lost 3 bases, and 3 bases lay between the germline ends. The CDR3 sequence is 11 residues long. Germline V gives CDR1 SGHTA, CDR2 FQGNSA. CDR3 protein: CASSMTDTQYF. The DNA of the CDR3 is TGTGCCAGCAGCATGACAGATACGCAGTATTTT.

With regard to this clonotype: The DNA is omitted, as the CDR3 cannot be located on it reliably, and the CDR3 follows TCRdb's listing. CDR3 sequence: CASSGAPFYGCTF. The chain uses TRBV6-1 and TRBJ1-2; the D call in the table, TRBD1, was not verified against the DNA. The CDR3 contains 13 residues when both ends are counted. CDR1 MNHNS and CDR2 SASEGT come from the germline V gene.

This chain links TRBV6-6 with TRBJ2-2; D is perhaps TRBD1 or TRBD2 (5 bases each). Germline CDR1 and CDR2: MNHNY and SVGAGI (reference sequence). V lost 5 bases, J lost 4 bases, and 14 bases lay in between. The CDR3 spans 15 residues. CDR3 region: CASSAPRDRTGELFF. In nucleotides, the CDR3 is TGTGCCAGCAGTGCTCCACGGGACCGCACCGGGGAGCTGTTTTTT.

This clonotype was observed many times. V is TRBV2 and J is TRBJ1-1; 8 bases map to TRBD1. CDR1 SNHLY and CDR2 FYNNEI come from the germline V gene. J was trimmed by 0 bases and V by 1 base; bases with no gene match: 4. This CDR3 has 16 amino acids. The CDR3 region is CASSEDRGDLNTEAFF. The CDR3 DNA is TGTGCCAGCAGTGAAGACAGGGGGGACCTGAACACTGAAGCTTTCTTT.

Written as DNA, the CDR3 is TGCAGTGCTGGACAGGGGGCTCTTGGCTACACCTTC. Its protein product is CSAGQGALGYTF. The J gene is TRBJ1-2, the V gene TRBV20-1; 11 bases line up with TRBD1. The V segment lost 5 bases and the J segment 7 bases; nucleotides outside the gene matches: 3. From germline, CDR1 is DFQATT and CDR2 SNEGSKA (reference sequence). The CDR3 has 12 amino acids.

This clonotype came up a few times. J is TRBJ1-3 and V is TRBV7-9; a weak D match, TRBD1 (6 bases). The CDR3 length is 16 residues. Germline V gives CDR1 SEHNR, CDR2 FQNEAQ (reference sequence). V lost 3 bases and J lost 0, with 12 bases in between. The DNA of the CDR3 is TGTGCCAGCAGCTTCCGGGGGGCCCTCTCTGGAAACACCATATATTTT. It codes for CASSFRGALSGNTIYF.

V is TRBV15 and J is TRBJ2-1, with no clear D. The germline V gene encodes CDR1 LNHNV and CDR2 YYDKDF (reference sequence). This CDR3 has 16 amino acids. V shed 0 bases and J shed 0 bases, with 9 bases lying between them. In DNA form, the CDR3 reads TGTGCCACCAGCAGAGATGGAAAGTTCTCCTACAATGAGCAGTTCTTC. Encoded protein: CATSRDGKFSYNEQFF.

This clonotype has just a few counts. The chain links TRBV29-1 to TRBJ2-7; a weak D match, TRBD1 (5 bases). The CDR3 is 13 residues long. V was clipped by 6 bases and J by 3 bases, with 15 bases between them. Germline-derived CDR1 and CDR2 are SQVTM and ANQGSEA. The CDR3 loop reads CSVKGANRYEQYF. For the CDR3, the DNA is TGCAGCGTAAAAGGGGCAAACCGCTACGAGCAGTACTTC.